The present TCR beta chain was sequenced within a study of spatial heterogeneity in lung cancer. Study context: Consistently, beta-chain sequences turned up in larger numbers than alpha-chain sequences did. Study results and limitations: Expanded intratumoral alpha and beta TCR counts tracked tumor mutation counts. Quantities of ubiquitous and regional expanded TCRs paralleled ubiquitous and regional nonsynonymous mutations, respectively.

Trimming took 5 bases from V and 7 from J, leaving 8 bases between them. The CDR3 has 11 amino acids. Germline-derived CDR1 and CDR2 are GTSNPN and SVGIG (reference sequence). The time point is: sample taken at primary tumor resection. From tumor, nontumor lung or frozen PBMC, whole RNA was taken unsorted for sequencing. About this clonotype itself: Its antigen is unidentified.

The presence of a unique molecular identifier marked each TCR cDNA molecule. MiXCR, applied by TCRdb to the 5' RACE reads, yields one record per CDR3 protein. The data hold around 19,000 distinct CDR3 sequences, with roughly 15% observed a single time. This sequence was found in a female donor with early-stage non-small cell lung cancer. Here the sequenced sample was lung tumor tissue, taken at surgery. The genes are TRBV30 and TRBJ2-2; D gene uncertain. The CDR3, as DNA: TGTGCCTGGCTAACGGGCGGGGAGCTGTTTTTT. Amino acid sequence: CAWLTGGELFF.